The text below deals with one T cell receptor (beta chain). Antigen: not known. TCRdb keeps only in-frame clones here, not all; method: immunoSEQ multiplex PCR. The sample includes 90,000 to 140,000 clones, more than 75% of them seen just once. Between the trimmed V and J ends, which lost 1 base and 8 bases, there was a span of 14 bases. CDR1 and CDR2 from the germline V gene are SEHNR and FQNEAQ (reference sequence). CDR3 length: 14 residues. This sample was included in a study of T cell responses to AZD1222 COVID-19 vaccine. At the level of the study: Analyses pooled second doses at about 4 or about 12 weeks. Study-level points and caveats: The sample set comprised mostly white British donors with more females, and clonal diversity was possibly underestimated.

The chain joins TRBV7-9 to TRBJ1-1, with TRBD1 as a possible D gene (5 bases). This TCR was sampled from an adult in good health. The sample was peripheral blood, taken on day 0 of AZD1222 vaccination. This chain's CDR3 is CASSLVLGAGEAFF. For the CDR3, the DNA is TGTGCCAGCAGCTTAGTTTTAGGGGCGGGGGAAGCTTTCTTT.